These 17 T cell receptor beta chains share one sample of origin, sequenced in a study of vaccination and CD4 T cells after COVID-19. These receptors are not linked to any known antigen. With the Oncomine TCR Beta short-read assay, DNA from cultured CD4+ T cells was sequenced. TCRdb itself ran the PCR reads through MiXCR, one entry per CDR3 protein. The sample holds about 18,000 distinct CDR3 sequences, roughly 60% seen once. Documented treatment: approximately nine-day PBMC culture with coronavirus spike peptide pools or control peptides (ViraFEST assay). Sequences were obtained from CD4+ T cells from blood, cultured in vitro. The receptors originated from a human donor who had recovered from COVID-19.

The rearrangement joins TRBV25-1 to TRBJ2-7; D is undetermined. The CDR3 totals 14 residues. In germline, CDR1 is MGHDK, CDR2 SYGVNS. V dropped 5 bases and J dropped 3 bases, with 14 bases sitting between them. CDR3 DNA sequence: TGTGCCAGCAGTATAGACGGACCCAGCTACGAGCAGTACTTC. This translates into CASSIDGPSYEQYF.

The chain joins TRBV7-9 to TRBJ1-5; weak D call: TRBD1 (5 bases). The germline V and J ends were trimmed by 4 bases and 4 bases, with 11 bases remaining between them. Germline V gene sequence: CDR1 SEHNR, CDR2 FQNEAQ (reference sequence). This CDR3 contains 14 residues. CDR3 nucleotides: TGTGCCAGCAGCTCAGGCTCAGGGAATCAGCCCCAGCATTTT. Its translation is CASSSGSGNQPQHF.

The rearrangement links TRBV27 to TRBJ1-1; possible D gene TRBD1, 5 bases. Germline values: CDR1 MNHEY, CDR2 SMNVEV (reference sequence). Trimming shortened V by 10 bases and J by 1 base, and 7 bases separated the two germline ends. The CDR3 runs 11 residues. CDR3 DNA: TGTGCCACAGGACAGAACACTGAAGCTTTCTTT. This sequence encodes CATGQNTEAFF.

The chain has TRBV10-3 and TRBJ2-1; no clear D. Germline CDR1 ENHRY, CDR2 SYGVKD. The CDR3 sequence is 11 residues long. Trimming removed 4 bases from V and 7 bases from J, with 5 bases in between. The CDR3 is CAISGRNEQFF. CDR3 nucleotides: TGTGCCATCAGTGGTAGGAATGAGCAGTTCTTC.

The V and J genes are TRBV10-1 and TRBJ2-3; TRBD2 agrees at 14 bases. The germline V gene has CDR1 WNHNN and CDR2 SYGVQD (reference sequence). After removal of 5 bases from V and 4 bases from J, the junction contained 5 bases not matched to a gene. The CDR3 has 16 amino acids. The CDR3 sequence is CASSRTSGRLADTQYF. CDR3 sequence (DNA): TGCGCCAGCAGTCGGACTAGCGGGAGGTTGGCAGATACGCAGTATTTT.

The chain couples TRBV2 to TRBJ1-6; D is unclear. The germline V and J ends were trimmed by 7 bases and 9 bases, with 19 bases remaining between them. The CDR3 sequence is 15 residues long. Germline lookup yields CDR1 SNHLY and CDR2 FYNNEI. The CDR3 DNA is TGTGCCAGCAAGGAAATGGCGACGATGCGTTCACCCCTCCACTTT. Its protein product is CASKEMATMRSPLHF. The variable domain in full, with the rest retrieved from reference TRBV2 and TRBJ1-6, is EPEVTQTPSHQVTQMGQEVILRCVPISNHLYFYWYRQILGQKVEFLVSFYNNEISEKSEIFDDQFSVERPDGSNFTLKIRSTKLEDSAMYFCASKEMATMRSPLHFGNGTRLTVT.

The rearrangement links TRBV28 to TRBJ1-2; D unclear. Germline V gene data show CDR1 as MDHEN and CDR2 as SYDVKM. The CDR3 is made up of 12 amino acids. V was shortened by 5 bases and J by 4 bases, with 8 bases between the two germline ends. The DNA for the CDR3 is TGTGCCAGCAGTGCAAAGGGCTATGGCTACACCTTC. Amino acids: CASSAKGYGYTF.

Points on this clonotype: At one end the junction does not follow the germline gene, possibly because of a read error. The chain carries TRBV2 and TRBJ1-2, with 7 bases lining up with TRBD1. The CDR3 extends over 13 amino acids. The V gene's germline CDR1 is SNHLY and CDR2 FYNNEI. The CDR3 loop is CASLPGQSYGHTF. The CDR3 DNA is TGTGCCAGTTTACCGGGACAGAGTTATGGCCACACCTTC.

This clonotype was found a few times. This chain uses TRBV30 with TRBJ2-7, with 13 bases fitting TRBD2. The length of the CDR3 is 20 residues. The V gene end was trimmed by 3 bases and the J gene end by 2 bases; junction bases not matched to a gene: 19. CDR1 is GTSNPN, CDR2 SVGIG, per germline (reference sequence). CDR3 region: CAWSLLFGTSGALDPYEQYF. DNA for the CDR3: TGTGCCTGGAGCCTCTTATTCGGGACTAGCGGGGCATTGGACCCCTACGAGCAGTACTTC.

The chain joins TRBV27 to TRBJ1-2, with D maybe TRBD1 (5 bases). The CDR3 contains 15 residues. V was trimmed by 3 bases and J by 2 bases, leaving 13 bases between them. Per germline, CDR1 MNHEY and CDR2 SMNVEV (reference sequence). The CDR3 region is CASSLAQGGNYGYTF. DNA of the CDR3: TGTGCCAGCAGTTTGGCGCAGGGAGGGAACTATGGCTACACCTTC.

This clonotype was counted only a few times. The V and J genes are TRBV6-1 and TRBJ1-1, with 8 bases identical to TRBD1. With V trimmed by 6 bases and J by 1 base, 4 bases remained unmatched. The CDR3 is made up of 14 amino acids. Germline V gene data show CDR1 as MNHNS and CDR2 as SASEGT. As DNA, the CDR3 is TGTGCCAGCAGATCAGGGGGCAGGAACACTGAAGCTTTCTTT. Residues: CASRSGGRNTEAFF.

The V call is TRBV12-3 or TRBV12-4, the J call TRBJ2-5, with TRBD1 as a possible D gene (5 bases). The V gene lost 7 bases and the J gene lost 3 bases, with 12 bases spanning the gap. There are 13 residues in the CDR3. CDR3: CASTHGHEETQYF. The DNA of the CDR3 is TGTGCCAGCACTCACGGACACGAAGAGACCCAGTACTTC.

CDR3 coding DNA: TGTGCCAGCGGCACACTGGGGCGGAGGAACACTGAAGCTTTCTTT. This translates into CASGTLGRRNTEAFF. This chain connects TRBV6-2 or TRBV6-3 to TRBJ1-1, with D perhaps TRBD1 (5 bases). This CDR3 has 15 amino acids. Germline values: CDR1 MNHEY, CDR2 SVGEGT. V lost 8 bases, J lost 1 base, and 17 bases lay in between.

The rearrangement joins TRBV27 to TRBJ1-6, with 8 bases identical to TRBD1. V trimming: 6 bases; J trimming: 14 bases; junction bases outside the gene matches: 9. The CDR3 covers 13 residues. CDR1 is MNHEY and CDR2 is SMNVEV in the germline V gene (reference sequence). In nucleotides, the CDR3 is TGTGCCAGCAGCAGGACAGGGCCCAGGGCCCTCCACTTT. It translates to CASSRTGPRALHF.

The CDR3 here is CASSEGWTASPLHF. As DNA, the CDR3 is TGTGCCAGTAGCGAAGGGTGGACGGCTAGTCCGCTCCACTTT. This chain joins TRBV19 and TRBJ1-6, with D unclear. Germline V gene data show CDR1 as LNHDA and CDR2 as SQIVND (reference sequence). The V end was cut by 6 bases, the J end by 16 bases, with 22 bases between. There are 14 residues in the CDR3.

CDR3 DNA sequence: TGCAGTTATTCGAGACTAGCGGGAGAAGATACGCAGTATTTT. It is translated as CSYSRLAGEDTQYF. The chain is built from TRBV20-1 and TRBJ2-3; the match to TRBD2 covers 12 bases. The CDR3 totals 14 residues. CDR1 and CDR2 from the germline V gene are DFQATT and SNEGSKA (reference sequence). V shed 8 bases, J shed 5 bases, and the junction held 8 bases outside the gene matches.

The V and J genes are TRBV3-1 and TRBJ2-5; 11 bases line up with TRBD2. Trimming took 4 bases from V and 5 from J; bases not matched to a gene: 6. There are 15 residues in the CDR3. Germline V gene sequence: CDR1 LGHDT, CDR2 YNNKEL (reference sequence). In DNA form, the CDR3 reads TGTGCCAGCAGCCCCATAGCGGGAGGGGTCGAGACCCAGTACTTC. Translation: CASSPIAGGVETQYF.